This T cell receptor (beta chain) derives from a study of T cells in Graves' hyperthyroidism and ophthalmopathy. Study results and limitations: In the analysis, a 13 V-J model separated ophthalmopathy from stable hyperthyroidism.

This CDR3 comprises 13 residues. CDR1 MNHEY and CDR2 SVGAGI come from the germline V gene. Trimming cost V 2 bases and J 5 bases, with 9 bases left between them. This clonotype has ten or more counts. What it binds is unknown. The investigators amplified TCR beta CDR3 regions from RNA transcripts. HTBI primers drove first-round RT-PCR of the TCR CDR3. TCRdb re-called the multiplex PCR reads with MiXCR, one entry per CDR3 protein. The sample includes under 750,000 distinct CDR3 sequences, 15% to 20% of them seen just once. V is TRBV6-5 and J is TRBJ2-5; D not resolved. The receptor was derived from a woman aged 45-65 years with Graves' hyperthyroidism that later progressed to Graves' ophthalmopathy. The specimen was blood. The CDR3 DNA sequence: TGTGCCAGCAGTTACCAAGTAGGCGAGACCCAGTACTTC. It is translated as CASSYQVGETQYF.